What follows are 5 T cell receptor beta chains derived from one specimen sequenced in a study of blood T cells in healthy people across ages. Combining a sample-barcoded 5' primer with a J-beta primer mix, a second PCR ran for roughly 6 to 12 cycles. TCRdb reanalysed the 5' RACE reads using MiXCR and keeps one entry per CDR3 protein. The sample has just over 1 million distinct CDR3 sequences; over 35% are singletons. Material for sequencing was blood. These receptors all come from a woman between 55 and 75 years old in good health.

This clonotype was detected only a few times. V gene TRBV7-9 combines with J gene TRBJ2-3; the D call may be TRBD1 or TRBD2 (5 bases each). CDR1 and CDR2 from the germline V gene are SEHNR and FQNEAQ (reference sequence). This CDR3 has 16 residues. Trimming took off 4 bases at V and 4 bases at J, with 18 bases between the two ends. CDR3 sequence: CASSSPSGAAADTQYF. CDR3 sequence (DNA): TGTGCCAGCAGCTCCCCGTCCGGGGCGGCAGCAGATACGCAGTATTTT.

This clonotype was seen many times. Since a much larger clone is just one base distant, this may be a read error. The chain is built from TRBV2 and TRBJ2-7, with D hard to call. This CDR3 is 10 amino acids long. CDR1 is SNHLY and CDR2 is FYNNEI in the germline V gene. Trimming left V 5 bases short and J 2 bases short, with 1 base between. This CDR3 is CASSTYEQYF. The DNA for the CDR3 is TGTGCCAGCAGTACCTACGAGCAGTACTTC.

This sequence joins TRBV14 and TRBJ2-1, with TRBD2 identical over 8 bases. The length of the CDR3 is 18 residues. The germline gives CDR1 SGHDN, CDR2 FVKESK. V lost 0 bases, J lost 4 bases, and 11 bases stayed unmatched. The CDR3 DNA follows: TGTGCCAGCAGCCAAGAGTTCGGGAGGGAGGGAACGTACAATGAGCAGTTCTTC. As protein: CASSQEFGREGTYNEQFF.

This clonotype appeared a few times. This chain joins TRBV29-1 and TRBJ2-1, with 7 bases aligning to TRBD1. Looked up from germline, CDR1 is SQVTM and CDR2 is ANQGSEA. V was pared by 5 bases and J by 0 bases, with 7 bases of the junction left unmatched. This CDR3 region has 15 residues. CDR3 nucleotides: TGCAGCGTTAACCCACAGGGGAGCTCCTACAATGAGCAGTTCTTC. Its translation is CSVNPQGSSYNEQFF.

A few counts support this clonotype. The V and J genes are TRBV6-5 and TRBJ2-5; D gene uncertain. Trimming removed 5 bases from V and 5 bases from J, with 9 bases in between. The CDR3 has 12 residues. Germline V gene lookup returns CDR1 MNHEY and CDR2 SVGAGI. The CDR3 spells CASSDAGETQYF. The CDR3 bases are TGTGCCAGCAGTGACGCCGGGGAGACCCAGTACTTC.